This entry lists 20 T cell receptor beta chains sequenced from one sample in a study of blood T cell repertoires in COVID-19. TCRdb keeps only in-frame clones here, not all; method: immunoSEQ multiplex PCR. The sample shows around 250,000 clones, 85% to 90% of them seen only once. Sequencing used peripheral blood. These receptor sequences come from a woman between 35 and 50 years old who had recovered from COVID-19.

The CDR3 DNA sequence: TGTGCCAGCAGTCTCTCAGGGACACCCCGCAGGGAGCTGTTTTTT. The encoded protein is CASSLSGTPRRELFF. The V gene is TRBV2, the J gene TRBJ2-2, with a tentative D call TRBD1 (6 bases). Germline values: CDR1 SNHLY, CDR2 FYNNEI. This CDR3 contains 15 residues. V gave up 5 bases and J gave up 9 bases, with 19 bases separating them.

The J gene is TRBJ2-7, the V gene TRBV7-2, with 9 bases matching TRBD2. V was pared by 5 bases and J by 7 bases, with 6 bases of the junction left unmatched. Germline V lookup: CDR1 SGHTA, CDR2 FQGNSA. The length of the CDR3 is 13 residues. CDR3 loop: CASSPGLAREQYV. The CDR3 DNA follows: TGTGCCAGCAGCCCCGGACTAGCGCGAGAGCAGTACGTC.

This clone has just a few counts. The genes are TRBV15 and TRBJ2-6, with D perhaps matching TRBD2 (5 bases). CDR1 and CDR2 (germline): LNHNV, YYDKDF (reference sequence). Trimming shortened V by 0 bases and J by 4 bases, and 10 bases separated the two germline ends. This CDR3 contains 16 residues. The CDR3 coding sequence is TGTGCCACCAGCAGAGATAGAGGAGGCGGGGCCAACGTCCTGACTTTC. It specifies CATSRDRGGGANVLTF.

The rearrangement joins TRBV2 to TRBJ2-7; D remains unclear. Deletions cut 1 base from V and 7 bases from J, with 11 bases between. This CDR3 region has 13 residues. Germline lookup yields CDR1 SNHLY and CDR2 FYNNEI. The CDR3 DNA is TGTGCCAGCAGTGAAGGAGGAACGAAGGAGCAGTACTTC. Its translation: CASSEGGTKEQYF.

The chain carries TRBV3-1 (or the pseudogene TRBV3-2) and TRBJ2-7, with 15 bases aligning to TRBD2. From germline, CDR1 is LGHDT and CDR2 YNNKEL (reference sequence). V dropped 4 bases and J dropped 4; count of bases not matched to a gene: 2. The CDR3 extends over 15 amino acids. CDR3 loop: CASSRGTSGRYEQYV. The DNA for the CDR3 is TGTGCCAGCAGCCGGGGGACTAGCGGGAGGTACGAGCAGTACGTC.

This rearrangement joins TRBV5-4 to TRBJ1-2; no firm D call. CDR3 size: 12 residues. The ends were cut back, 2 bases at V and 4 bases at J, with 6 bases in the middle. CDR1 and CDR2 from the germline V gene are SGHNT and YYREEE (reference sequence). CDR3 nucleotide sequence: TGTGCCAGCAGCTTAGGCGGCTATGGCTACACCTTC. Encoded protein: CASSLGGYGYTF.

The chain recombines TRBV30 with TRBJ1-2, with a weak D call TRBD1 (6 bases). Germline V gene lookup returns CDR1 GTSNPN and CDR2 SVGIG (reference sequence). V lost 7 bases, J lost 3 bases, and 15 bases lay in between. This CDR3 contains 13 residues. The CDR3 spells CAYDLTGYYGYTF. The CDR3 DNA reads as TGTGCCTACGACTTGACAGGCTACTATGGCTACACCTTC.

The V and J genes are TRBV7-2 and TRBJ2-5; weak D call: TRBD2 (6 bases). Germline values: CDR1 SGHTA, CDR2 FQGNSA. CDR3 size: 15 residues. V shed 3 bases and J shed 1 base, with 12 bases lying between them. The CDR3 DNA sequence: TGTGCCAGCAGCTTCCCCTCGGGAGCCCAAGAGACCCAGTACTTC. Protein sequence: CASSFPSGAQETQYF.

The chain joins TRBV7-9 to TRBJ2-1; TRBD1 is a possible D gene (5 bases). Germline V gene data show CDR1 as SEHNR and CDR2 as FQNEAQ (reference sequence). The length of the CDR3 is 15 residues. The V end was cut by 7 bases, the J end by 9 bases, with 22 bases between. Here the CDR3 reads CASTGYTGVQGEQFF. For the CDR3, the DNA is TGTGCCAGCACCGGGTACACAGGCGTCCAGGGTGAGCAGTTCTTC.

The chain employs TRBV9 and TRBJ1-3; D is unresolved. Trimming shortened V by 1 base and J by 0 bases, and 8 bases separated the two germline ends. The CDR3 spans 15 residues. Germline lookup yields CDR1 SGDLS and CDR2 YYNGEE. The CDR3 DNA reads as TGTGCCAGCAGCGTATATGGCAACTCTGGAAACACCATATATTTT. The encoded protein is CASSVYGNSGNTIYF.

This clone was observed a single time. The V gene is TRBV24-1, the J gene TRBJ2-1, with 10 bases lining up with TRBD2. V lost 3 bases to trimming and J lost 8 bases; unmatched junction nucleotides: 12. This CDR3 contains 17 residues. Germline V gene lookup returns CDR1 KGHDR and CDR2 SFDVKD. The CDR3 DNA follows: TGTGCCACCAGTGATCCTCATAGCGGGAGGATGCGGGATGAGCAGTTCTTC. Its translation is CATSDPHSGRMRDEQFF.

This chain joins TRBV30 and TRBJ2-2; 7 bases align to TRBD2. The CDR3 has 15 residues. The junction had 8 bases not matched to a gene; V was cut back by 4 bases and J by 3 bases. Germline V gene lookup returns CDR1 GTSNPN and CDR2 SVGIG (reference sequence). CDR3 sequence reads: CAWMRAGVHTGELFF. DNA of the CDR3: TGTGCCTGGATGCGGGCGGGAGTACACACCGGGGAGCTGTTTTTT.

CDR3 protein: CASGLGLAYNEQFF. As DNA, the CDR3 is TGTGCCAGCGGCCTGGGACTAGCGTACAATGAGCAGTTCTTC. This rearrangement joins TRBV28 to TRBJ2-1, with 10 bases matching TRBD2. V lost 8 bases to trimming and J lost 4 bases; unmatched junction nucleotides: 5. The CDR3 loop spans 14 amino acids. The germline gives CDR1 MDHEN, CDR2 SYDVKM.

The chain couples TRBV7-2 to TRBJ1-2, with 10 positions matching TRBD1. V lost 2 bases and J lost 4; bases outside the gene matches: 13. CDR1 and CDR2 from the germline V gene are SGHTA and FQGNSA. The CDR3 is 18 amino acids. CDR3 in DNA: TGTGCCAGCAGCTTATTCTTGACAGGGGGCGCCGGAATCTATGGCTACACCTTC. It encodes CASSLFLTGGAGIYGYTF.

The V and J genes are TRBV6-5 and TRBJ2-4, with a weak D call TRBD2 (5 bases). The V gene lost 5 bases and the J gene lost 10 bases, with 18 bases spanning the gap. The CDR3 totals 14 residues. Per germline, CDR1 MNHEY and CDR2 SVGAGI. The CDR3 loop is CASSTQTTGTIQYF. The CDR3 coding sequence is TGTGCCAGCAGTACCCAAACCACGGGAACTATTCAGTACTTC.

J is TRBJ2-1 and V is TRBV24-1; 7 nucleotides match TRBD2. The V and J ends lost 4 bases and 9 bases, in that order; junction bases with no gene match: 17. Germline CDR1 is KGHDR and CDR2 is SFDVKD. This CDR3 contains 17 residues. The CDR3 sequence: CATSDSPGTKVWGEQFF. CDR3 DNA sequence: TGTGCCACCAGTGACTCCCCCGGGACTAAAGTCTGGGGTGAGCAGTTCTTC.

This clone came up once. The chain links TRBV4-1 to TRBJ1-2; D may be TRBD1 (5 bases). The CDR3 has 17 residues. The germline V and J ends were trimmed by 2 bases and 2 bases, with 18 bases remaining between them. Per the germline V gene, CDR1 is MGHRA and CDR2 is YSYEKL. The CDR3 sequence: CASSQLWGPTGNYGYTF. Written as DNA, the CDR3 is TGCGCCAGCAGCCAACTATGGGGCCCCACCGGAAACTATGGCTACACCTTC.

The chain combines TRBV3-1 (or the pseudogene TRBV3-2) with TRBJ1-1; 8 nucleotides match TRBD1. CDR1 is LGHDT and CDR2 is YNNKEL in the germline V gene (reference sequence). With 4 bases clipped from V and 1 base from J, the junction kept 5 bases outside the gene matches. There are 15 residues in the CDR3. In DNA form, the CDR3 reads TGTGCCAGCAGCCGAATCGGACAGGGGAACACTGAAGCTTTCTTT. Its protein is CASSRIGQGNTEAFF.

This chain links TRBV28 with TRBJ1-1; 7 bases are shared with TRBD1. CDR1 and CDR2 from the germline V gene are MDHEN and SYDVKM. The CDR3 spans 15 residues. Trimming took 4 bases from V and 5 from J; bases not matched to a gene: 10. CDR3 coding DNA: TGTGCCAGCAGTTCCTTGACAGGGACGCGTACTGAAGCTTTCTTT. Amino acids: CASSSLTGTRTEAFF.

This clone came up a few times. The chain has TRBV7-9 and TRBJ1-5; D remains ambiguous. In germline, CDR1 is SEHNR, CDR2 FQNEAQ (reference sequence). The germline V and J ends were trimmed by 5 bases and 2 bases, with 7 bases remaining between them. The CDR3 consists of 13 residues. The CDR3 DNA is TGTGCCAGCAGCATAGGGCGCAATCAGCCCCAGCATTTT. Its protein product is CASSIGRNQPQHF.